These T cell receptor beta chains were read from a single sample in a study of beta chain features in type 1 diabetes. Method: immunoSEQ multiplex PCR; TCRdb's copy keeps in-frame clones and lacks some. Of 200,000 to 300,000 clones in the sample, about a fifth are singletons; the top ten hold around 0.029%. The sequencing sample was made of naive CD4+ T cells from blood. The receptors come from a woman aged 40-49 years with type 1 diabetes. CDR3s include the opening cysteine and the closing phenylalanine or tryptophan. A D gene is named only where the DNA matches it firmly. Clone sizes are given selectively: once, few, many, or a class where the clone is expanded.

V: TRBV9; size: few; D: NA; J: TRBJ1-2; DNA: TGTGCCAGCAGCGTAGAGCAATTTGGGGCATTGGGAGGCTACACCTTC; CDR3: CASSVEQFGALGGYTF
V: TRBV29-1; size: few; D: NA; J: TRBJ2-4; DNA: TGCAGCGTTTCCGAGAACATTCAGTACTTC; CDR3: CSVSENIQYF
V: TRBV29-1; size: NA; D: TRBD1; J: TRBJ1-5; DNA: TGCAGCGTTGGGACAGGGTTCAATCAGCCCCAGCATTTT; CDR3: CSVGTGFNQPQHF
V: TRBV4-2; size: NA; D: TRBD1; J: TRBJ1-5; DNA: TGTGCCAGCAGCCTGGGACAGTTCAATCAGCCCCAGCATTTT; CDR3: CASSLGQFNQPQHF
V: TRBV6-6; size: NA; D: NA; J: TRBJ1-3; DNA: TGTGCCAGTTCCTACAGCCACTCTGGAAACACCATATATTTT; CDR3: CASSYSHSGNTIYF
V: TRBV11-2; size: NA; D: TRBD2; J: TRBJ2-5; DNA: TGTGCCAGCAGCTTGGGTAGCGGGTCTCAAGAGACCCAGTACTTC; CDR3: CASSLGSGSQETQYF
V: TRBV4-3; size: NA; D: TRBD1; J: TRBJ1-1; DNA: TGCGCCAGCAGCCAGTTCGAGGGGGCCGACACTGAAGCTTTCTTT; CDR3: CASSQFEGADTEAFF
V: TRBV7-2; size: few; D: NA; J: TRBJ2-7; DNA: TGTGCCAGCAGCTTCCCCAGGGCCCCTTACGAGCAGTACTTC; CDR3: CASSFPRAPYEQYF
V: TRBV9; size: few; D: TRBD1; J: TRBJ1-2; DNA: TGTGCCAGCACCTTCGCGGCAGGGGGCTTCTATGGCTACACCTTC; CDR3: CASTFAAGGFYGYTF
V: TRBV15; size: NA; D: TRBD2; J: TRBJ2-5; DNA: TGTGCCACCTCGGGGGGGGCGAGGGAGACCCAGTACTTC; CDR3: CATSGGARETQYF
V: TRBV4-3; size: few; D: NA; J: TRBJ2-7; DNA: TGCGCCAGCAGCCAAACTCAGGGGTGGGGGTACGAGCAGTACTTC; CDR3: CASSQTQGWGYEQYF
V: TRBV6-5; size: few; D: TRBD1; J: TRBJ1-2; DNA: TGTGCCAGCAGTTGGTCAGGGGGCCAAGATGGCTACACCTTC; CDR3: CASSWSGGQDGYTF
V: TRBV5-6; size: few; D: NA; J: TRBJ2-5; DNA: TGTGCCAGCAGCTTGGGTCGGGAGACCCAGTACTTC; CDR3: CASSLGRETQYF
V: TRBV4-3; size: NA; D: NA; J: TRBJ2-2; DNA: TGCGCCAGCAGCCAAGATCCCGGGAGCGGGAACACCGGGGAGCTGTTTTTT; CDR3: CASSQDPGSGNTGELFF
V: TRBV2; size: few; D: NA; J: TRBJ1-6; DNA: TGTGCCAGCAGTTTCACAGACAGCTCCTATAATTCACCCCTCCACTTT; CDR3: CASSFTDSSYNSPLHF
V: TRBV5-6; size: NA; D: TRBD1; J: TRBJ2-2; DNA: TGTGCCAGCAGCTTTGGACAGGTGAACACCGGGGAGCTGTTTTTT; CDR3: CASSFGQVNTGELFF
V: TRBV13; size: NA; D: NA; J: TRBJ1-2; DNA: TGTGCCAGCAGCTTAGAGAAGGGACTTTACTATGGCTACACCTTC; CDR3: CASSLEKGLYYGYTF
V: TRBV16; size: few; D: NA; J: TRBJ1-6; DNA: TGTGCCAGCAGCCGGACAGATTATAATTCACCCCTCCACTTT; CDR3: CASSRTDYNSPLHF
V: TRBV4-3; size: NA; D: NA; J: TRBJ1-1; DNA: TGCGCCAGCAGCCAAGAGGCCAGAAACACTGAAGCTTTCTTT; CDR3: CASSQEARNTEAFF
V: TRBV5-1; size: few; D: NA; J: TRBJ2-1; DNA: TGCGCCAGCAACCCCGCCGGGACAACCTACAATGAGCAGTTCTTC; CDR3: CASNPAGTTYNEQFF
V: TRBV9; size: NA; D: TRBD1; J: TRBJ1-2; DNA: TGTGCCAGCAGCGCACAGGGGGACTATGGCTACACCTTC; CDR3: CASSAQGDYGYTF
V: TRBV4-2; size: few; D: NA; J: TRBJ1-1; DNA: TGTGCCAGCAGCCAAGATGACATTGGGCTGAACACTGAAGCTTTCTTT; CDR3: CASSQDDIGLNTEAFF
V: TRBV7-3; size: NA; D: TRBD2; J: TRBJ2-2; DNA: TGTGCCAGCAGCCCCCGGACTAGCGGTATTCCCGACGGGGAGCTGTTTTTT; CDR3: CASSPRTSGIPDGELFF
V: TRBV27; size: NA; D: NA; J: TRBJ2-1; DNA: TGTGCCAGCAGTTTATTCGGCAATGAGCAGTTCTTC; CDR3: CASSLFGNEQFF
V: TRBV6-5; size: NA; D: TRBD1; J: TRBJ2-5; DNA: TGTGCCAGCAGTCGACAGGGGGTATCTCAAGAGACCCAGTACTTC; CDR3: CASSRQGVSQETQYF
V: TRBV9; size: once; D: TRBD1; J: TRBJ2-5; DNA: TGTGCCAGCAGCTCCGGGGATTTGATACAGGGGGCTTTTCGAGAGACCCAGTACTTC; CDR3: CASSSGDLIQGAFRETQYF
V: TRBV7-6; size: NA; D: TRBD2; J: TRBJ2-1; DNA: TGTGCCAGCAGTACGACCGCGGGGGGAACCTCCCTTTATGAGCAGTTCTTC; CDR3: CASSTTAGGTSLYEQFF
V: TRBV14; size: few; D: NA; J: TRBJ1-1; DNA: TGTGCCAGCAGCCAGGACCGGAGGACTGAAGCTTTCTTT; CDR3: CASSQDRRTEAFF
V: TRBV15; size: NA; D: TRBD1; J: TRBJ1-2; DNA: TGTGCCACCAGCAGCATACAGGGGGCGGTTGGCTACACCTTC; CDR3: CATSSIQGAVGYTF
V: TRBV7-9; size: NA; D: NA; J: TRBJ2-1; DNA: TGTGCCAGCAGCTTAGAGTTCAGGGGCAATGAGCAGTTCTTC; CDR3: CASSLEFRGNEQFF
V: TRBV30; size: NA; D: TRBD1; J: TRBJ2-3; DNA: TGTGCCTGGAGTTCGACAGGGTTGTATACGCAGTATTTT; CDR3: CAWSSTGLYTQYF
V: TRBV30; size: few; D: TRBD1; J: TRBJ1-2; DNA: TGTGCCTGGAGTGGGGGACAGTATGGCTACACCTTC; CDR3: CAWSGGQYGYTF
V: TRBV29-1; size: NA; D: TRBD1; J: TRBJ1-5; DNA: TGCAGCGTTGAGGGGACAGGGGGCGTTCATCAGCCCCAGCATTTT; CDR3: CSVEGTGGVHQPQHF
V: TRBV5-6; size: NA; D: NA; J: TRBJ2-5; DNA: TGTGCCAGCAGCTTGGTCCGTAGGGGCCAAGCGACCCAGTACTTC; CDR3: CASSLVRRGQATQYF
V: TRBV9; size: few; D: NA; J: TRBJ2-1; DNA: TGTGCCAGCAGCCCCCCTCTGGTCTATGATGAGCAGTTCTTC; CDR3: CASSPPLVYDEQFF
V: TRBV7-2; size: NA; D: NA; J: TRBJ1-2; DNA: TGTGCCAGCAGCCCCCCGGGGTACGGCGGCTACACCTTC; CDR3: CASSPPGYGGYTF
V: TRBV5-6; size: few; D: NA; J: TRBJ2-1; DNA: TGTGCCAGCAGCTTGTATGAGGAATACAATGAGCAGTTCTTC; CDR3: CASSLYEEYNEQFF
V: TRBV28; size: few; D: NA; J: TRBJ2-5; DNA: TGTGCCAGCACCGTTACTCAAGAGACCCAGTACTTC; CDR3: CASTVTQETQYF
V: TRBV4-1; size: few; D: NA; J: TRBJ2-3; DNA: TGCGCCAGCAGCCGCCTCGGACTTAACACAGATACGCAGTATTTT; CDR3: CASSRLGLNTDTQYF
V: TRBV7-2; size: few; D: TRBD2; J: TRBJ2-5; DNA: TGTGCCAGCAGCCCGGGGACTAGCGGGAGGAGGGGGCAAGAGACCCAGTACTTC; CDR3: CASSPGTSGRRGQETQYF
V: TRBV19; size: NA; D: NA; J: TRBJ1-2; DNA: TGTGCCAGTAGTATAGATCGAAGACACGGGAATGGCTACACCTTC; CDR3: CASSIDRRHGNGYTF